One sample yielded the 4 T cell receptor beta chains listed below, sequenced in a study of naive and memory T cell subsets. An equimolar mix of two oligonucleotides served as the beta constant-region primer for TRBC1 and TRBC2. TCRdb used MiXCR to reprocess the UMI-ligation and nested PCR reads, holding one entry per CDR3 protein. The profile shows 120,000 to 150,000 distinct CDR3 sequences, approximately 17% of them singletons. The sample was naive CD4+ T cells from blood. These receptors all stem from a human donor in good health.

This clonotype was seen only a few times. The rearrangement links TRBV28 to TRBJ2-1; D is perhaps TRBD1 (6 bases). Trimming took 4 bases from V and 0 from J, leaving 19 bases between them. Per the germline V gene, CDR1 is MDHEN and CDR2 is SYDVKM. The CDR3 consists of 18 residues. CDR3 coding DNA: TGTGCCAGCAGTTCCCCAGCCCCGACAGGCCCCTCCTACAATGAGCAGTTCTTC. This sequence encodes CASSSPAPTGPSYNEQFF.

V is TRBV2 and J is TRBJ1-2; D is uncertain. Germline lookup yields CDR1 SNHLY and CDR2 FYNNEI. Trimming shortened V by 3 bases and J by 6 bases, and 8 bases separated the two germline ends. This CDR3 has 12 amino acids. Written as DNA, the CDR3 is TGTGCCAGCAGTGAGTCTGACCATGGCTACACCTTC. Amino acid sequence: CASSESDHGYTF.

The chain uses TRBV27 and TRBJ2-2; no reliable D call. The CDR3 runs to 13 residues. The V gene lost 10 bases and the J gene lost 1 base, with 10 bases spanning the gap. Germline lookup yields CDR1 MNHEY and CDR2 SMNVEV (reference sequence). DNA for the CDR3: TGTGCCATCATGGCCCTGAACACCGGGGAGCTGTTTTTT. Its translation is CAIMALNTGELFF.

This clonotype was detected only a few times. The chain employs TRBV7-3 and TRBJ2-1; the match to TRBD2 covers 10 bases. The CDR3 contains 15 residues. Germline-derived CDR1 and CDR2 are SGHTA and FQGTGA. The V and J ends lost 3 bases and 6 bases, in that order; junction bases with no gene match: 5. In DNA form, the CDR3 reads TGTGCCAGCAGCTTCAAGGCTAGCGGGAGCAATGAGCAGTTCTTC. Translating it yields CASSFKASGSNEQFF.